The 3 T cell receptor beta chains presented below share a single source sample, sequenced in a study of response to subunit inactivated influenza vaccine. MiXCR, applied by TCRdb to the RT-PCR reads, yields one record per CDR3 protein. Among 800,000 or so distinct CDR3 sequences listed, 21% were seen once. This sample comprised PBMCs from blood, obtained roughly 5 days after vaccination. The source is a middle-aged man who received an inactivated influenza vaccine.

This clonotype was counted only a few times. This chain uses TRBV19 with TRBJ2-1; 8 bases are a match to TRBD1. V was clipped by 3 bases and J by 5 bases; unmatched bases: 3. Germline V lookup: CDR1 LNHDA, CDR2 SQIVND (reference sequence). The CDR3 is 14 residues long. This CDR3 reads CASSIRTGHNEQFF. The CDR3 coding sequence is TGTGCCAGTAGTATCCGGACAGGGCACAATGAGCAGTTCTTC. Full variable domain (remainder filled in from reference TRBV19 and TRBJ2-1): DGGITQSPKYLFRKEGQNVTLSCEQNLNHDAMYWYRQDPGQGLRLIYYSQIVNDFQKGDIAEGYSVSREKKESFPLTVTSAQKNPTAFYLCASSIRTGHNEQFFGPGTRLTVL.

In its sample, this clonotype was seen a few times. The chain joins TRBV4-1 to TRBJ2-1; no reliable D call. V was trimmed by 0 bases and J by 9 bases, leaving 9 bases between them. The CDR3 has 13 residues. Looked up from germline, CDR1 is MGHRA and CDR2 is YSYEKL. The CDR3 loop is CASSQDTRTEQFF. The CDR3 nucleotides read TGCGCCAGCAGCCAAGATACGAGGACTGAGCAGTTCTTC.

This clonotype was counted a few times. The V and J genes are TRBV4-3 and TRBJ2-7, with 7 nucleotides matching TRBD2. In germline, CDR1 is LGHNA, CDR2 YSLEER. The V gene end was trimmed by 5 bases and the J gene end by 0 bases; junction bases not matched to a gene: 10. The length of the CDR3 is 16 residues. CDR3 amino acids: CASSKGLGLTSYEQYF. The CDR3 nucleotides read TGCGCCAGCAGCAAAGGTTTGGGACTAACCTCCTACGAGCAGTACTTC.